This entry lists 31 T cell receptor beta chains sequenced from one sample in a study of shared clonotypes between healthy human individuals. The method was immunoSEQ multiplex PCR; TCRdb's version includes in-frame clones alone and lacks a portion of them. Of about 2,500,000 clones listed, roughly 92% were seen once; the top ten hold over 0.12%. Sequenced material: naive CD4+ T cells sorted from blood. The subset is: CD45RA+ positively selected. These TCRs come from a man aged 18 to 30 in good health.

This sequence joins TRBV2 and TRBJ1-1; 7 positions agree with TRBD1. The CDR3 runs 17 residues. Germline V gene data show CDR1 as SNHLY and CDR2 as FYNNEI. With V trimmed by 5 bases and J by 1 base, 13 bases remained unmatched. The CDR3 reads CASSSFRQGQSNTEAFF. DNA of the CDR3: TGTGCCAGCAGTTCCTTTAGACAGGGACAATCGAACACTGAAGCTTTCTTT.

The CDR3 here is CASSESSGAIFKYF. The CDR3 nucleotides read TGTGCCAGCAGTGAATCTAGCGGGGCGATATTTAAGTATTTT. This chain joins TRBV6-4 and TRBJ2-3, with TRBD2 matching over 9 bases. The V gene end was trimmed by 3 bases and the J gene end by 13 bases; junction bases not matched to a gene: 11. Germline assignment: CDR1 MRHNA and CDR2 SNTAGT. The CDR3 totals 14 residues.

This clone was seen a single time. The CDR3: CASSPSLLAGEFF. In DNA form, the CDR3 reads TGTGCCAGCAGCCCGAGTCTACTAGCCGGCGAGTTCTTC. The chain is built from TRBV5-4 and TRBJ2-1; D possibly corresponds to TRBD2 (6 bases). V gave up 4 bases and J gave up 14 bases, with 19 bases separating them. Looked up from germline, CDR1 is SGHNT and CDR2 is YYREEE (reference sequence). CDR3 length: 13 amino acids.

Regarding this clone: Germline is not matched at one junction end, which may reflect a read error. The chain has TRBV5-4 and TRBJ2-1; 8 bases are shared with TRBD2. This CDR3 comprises 12 residues. Germline V gene data show CDR1 as SGHNT and CDR2 as YYREEE (reference sequence). CDR3 loop: CASSTPSGLLIF. The CDR3, as DNA: TGTGCCAGCAGCACCCCTAGCGGGCTTTTAATCTTC. The whole variable domain, remainder taken from reference TRBV5-4 and TRBJ2-1, is ETGVTQSPTHLIKTRGQQVTLRCSSQSGHNTVSWYQQALGQGPQFIFQYYREEENGRGNFPPRFSGLQFPNYSSELNVNALELDDSALYLCASSTPSGLLIFGPGTRLTVL.

The chain recombines TRBV11-2 with TRBJ1-1; D not certain. This CDR3 is 15 amino acids long. CDR1 SGHAT and CDR2 FQNNGV come from the germline V gene. V gave up 5 bases and J gave up 4 bases, with 17 bases separating them. The CDR3 coding sequence is TGTGCCAGCAGCCCTTGGGAAGGGAGACTCACTGAAGCTTTCTTT. Amino acids: CASSPWEGRLTEAFF.

V and J are TRBV18 and TRBJ2-3, with D tentatively TRBD2 (6 bases). This CDR3 has 15 residues. Germline values: CDR1 KGHSH, CDR2 LQKENI. Trimming cost V 4 bases and J 0 bases, with 11 bases left between them. As DNA, the CDR3 is TGTGCCAGCTCACTGGGACTCGGTAGCACAGATACGCAGTATTTT. This codes for CASSLGLGSTDTQYF.

This clone appeared a few times. The chain carries TRBV25-1 and TRBJ1-1; D is unresolved. Germline assignment: CDR1 MGHDK and CDR2 SYGVNS. The CDR3 loop spans 14 amino acids. Between the trimmed V and J ends, which lost 1 base and 0 bases, there was a span of 6 bases. The CDR3 sequence is CASSESAMNTEAFF. CDR3 in DNA: TGTGCCAGCAGTGAATCCGCGATGAACACTGAAGCTTTCTTT.

The chain recombines TRBV6-1 with TRBJ2-7; 9 bases align to TRBD1. Germline-derived CDR1 and CDR2 are MNHNS and SASEGT. With V trimmed by 6 bases and J by 2 bases, 5 bases remained unmatched. This CDR3 has 14 amino acids. The CDR3 DNA reads TGTGCCAGCAGAGAACAGGGGGCCGCCTACGAGCAGTACTTC. Its protein product is CASREQGAAYEQYF.

CDR3 region: CASTGTGVSPLHF. In DNA, the CDR3 is TGTGCCAGCACAGGGACAGGGGTCTCACCCCTCCACTTT. V is TRBV27 and J is TRBJ1-6; 10 bases agree with TRBD1. The germline V gene encodes CDR1 MNHEY and CDR2 SMNVEV (reference sequence). V dropped 7 bases and J dropped 10; count of bases not matched to a gene: 4. CDR3 length: 13 residues.

This chain connects TRBV21-1 to TRBJ2-7; the D call of TRBD1 is as the table states it, not checked on the DNA. TRBV21-1 is shown as a pseudogene. CDR3 size: 15 residues. The CDR3: CASSTPGQGSYEQYF. The CDR3 bases are TGTGCCAGCAGCACCCCGGGACAGGGGTCCTACGAGCAGTACTTC.

V gene TRBV6-1 combines with J gene TRBJ2-1; D remains unclear. CDR3 size: 13 residues. Germline V gives CDR1 MNHNS, CDR2 SASEGT. Trimming shortened V by 5 bases and J by 2 bases, and 7 bases separated the two germline ends. DNA of the CDR3: TGTGCCAGCAGTCCCGGGCCCTACAATGAGCAGTTCTTC. Residues: CASSPGPYNEQFF.

V gene TRBV6-4 combines with J gene TRBJ2-3; D is undetermined. This CDR3 spans 15 amino acids. V was shortened by 6 bases and J by 2 bases, with 15 bases between the two germline ends. The germline CDR1 and CDR2 sequences are MRHNA and SNTAGT. The CDR3 loop is CASSLEVSPTDTQYF. The CDR3 DNA sequence: TGTGCCAGCAGCCTTGAGGTCTCCCCCACAGATACGCAGTATTTT.

V usage is TRBV28 and J usage is TRBJ2-7, with unresolved D. V lost 5 bases, J lost 7 bases, and 15 bases lay in between. The CDR3 runs to 13 residues. Germline V gene sequence: CDR1 MDHEN, CDR2 SYDVKM. The CDR3 bases are TGTGCCAGCAGTCCTCCCGTCCCGAGAGAGCAGTACTTC. Translated, it gives CASSPPVPREQYF.

The V and J genes are TRBV10-3 and TRBJ1-6; 7 bases map to TRBD1. Germline V gene lookup returns CDR1 ENHRY and CDR2 SYGVKD. The CDR3 spans 16 residues. The V gene end was trimmed by 8 bases and the J gene end by 1 base; junction bases not matched to a gene: 8. The DNA for the CDR3 is TGTGCCATCGGAGGACAGGTTAATTCCTATAATTCACCCCTCCACTTT. It specifies CAIGGQVNSYNSPLHF.

This chain uses TRBV7-9 with TRBJ2-7; either TRBD1 or TRBD2 may supply D (6 bases each). The germline V and J ends were trimmed by 7 bases and 2 bases, with 15 bases remaining between them. The germline gives CDR1 SEHNR, CDR2 FQNEAQ (reference sequence). This CDR3 has 14 amino acids. CDR3 sequence reads: CASIQEGGPYEQYF. The CDR3 DNA reads TGTGCCAGCATCCAAGAGGGGGGCCCCTACGAGCAGTACTTC.

V and J are TRBV4-3 and TRBJ1-4, with D possibly being TRBD1 (6 bases). CDR1 and CDR2 (germline): LGHNA, YSLEER. This CDR3 is 13 amino acids long. The V end lost 4 bases, the J end lost 5 bases, and 8 bases lay between the germline ends. Here the CDR3 reads CASSRGPNEKLFF. CDR3 nucleotides: TGCGCCAGCAGCCGGGGGCCGAATGAAAAACTGTTTTTT.

The chain combines TRBV20-1 with TRBJ2-5, with D possibly TRBD1 on 5 matching bases. TRBJ2-7 matches the DNA end more closely, so the J call is doubtful. This CDR3 spans 10 amino acids. From germline, CDR1 is DFQATT and CDR2 SNEGSKA (reference sequence). This CDR3 reads CSQGQPEQYF. CDR3 bases: TGCAGTCAAGGACAACCCGAGCAGTACTTC.

To note about this clone: Other DNA variants within this sample encode the same CDR3. V and J are TRBV15 and TRBJ2-7, with D possibly matching TRBD2 (5 bases). This CDR3 is 15 amino acids long. The V gene's germline CDR1 is LNHNV and CDR2 YYDKDF (reference sequence). Trimming left V 0 bases short and J 0 bases short, with 9 bases between. CDR3 DNA sequence: TGTGCCACCAGCAGAGACCCGGGGAGCTCCTACGAGCAGTACTTC. It is translated as CATSRDPGSSYEQYF.

V is TRBV10-2 and J is TRBJ2-7, with D unclear. Trimming left V 4 bases short and J 0 bases short, with 13 bases between. This CDR3 comprises 15 residues. Germline-derived CDR1 and CDR2 are WSHSY and SAAADI. This CDR3 reads CASSARQFGSYEQYF. DNA of the CDR3: TGCGCCAGCAGTGCGCGCCAGTTCGGCTCCTACGAGCAGTACTTC.

CDR3 in amino acids: CASSLAGGPSNEQFF. CDR3 nucleotide sequence: TGTGCCAGCAGTCTGGCGGGGGGGCCAAGTAATGAGCAGTTCTTC. The J gene is TRBJ2-1, the V gene TRBV13, with 9 bases fitting TRBD2. The CDR3 is 15 amino acids. Germline V gene lookup returns CDR1 PRHDT and CDR2 FYEKMQ (reference sequence). With 6 bases clipped from V and 7 bases from J, the junction kept 10 bases outside the gene matches.

This sequence joins TRBV5-4 and TRBJ1-6; 8 bases align to TRBD1. After removal of 4 bases from V and 5 bases from J, the junction contained 5 bases not matched to a gene. CDR3 length equals 15 residues. Germline CDR1 is SGHNT and CDR2 is YYREEE (reference sequence). The CDR3 region has the DNA TGTGCCAGCAGCCGGCAGACAGGGGATAATTCACCCCTCCACTTT. Translating it yields CASSRQTGDNSPLHF. Full variable domain (outside the CDR3, taken from reference TRBV5-4 and TRBJ1-6): ETGVTQSPTHLIKTRGQQVTLRCSSQSGHNTVSWYQQALGQGPQFIFQYYREEENGRGNFPPRFSGLQFPNYSSELNVNALELDDSALYLCASSRQTGDNSPLHFGNGTRLTVT.

This rearrangement joins TRBV5-1 to TRBJ2-7; 12 nucleotides line up with TRBD1. From germline, CDR1 is SGHRS and CDR2 YFSETQ. V lost 1 base to trimming and J lost 2 bases; unmatched junction nucleotides: 7. CDR3 size: 17 residues. CDR3 DNA: TGCGCCAGCAGCTTGAATTTTGGGACAGGGGGCACCTACGAGCAGTACTTC. This codes for CASSLNFGTGGTYEQYF.

V is TRBV10-3 and J is TRBJ2-1, with D tentatively TRBD1 or TRBD2 (5 bases each). Trimming took off 11 bases at V and 7 bases at J, with 15 bases between the two ends. This CDR3 comprises 12 residues. Germline CDR1 reads ENHRY; CDR2 reads SYGVKD. The CDR3 loop is CAVRDRPNEQFF. The CDR3 DNA follows: TGTGCCGTCCGGGACCGACCAAATGAGCAGTTCTTC.

This sequence joins TRBV12-2 and TRBJ2-5; whether TRBD2, the table's D call, matches the DNA was not checked. TRBV12-2 is a documented pseudogene. CDR3 length: 13 amino acids. For the CDR3, the DNA is TGTGCAAGTCGCCCTAGGGGGGGAGAGACCCAGTACTTC. Residues: CASRPRGGETQYF.

The V and J genes are TRBV2 and TRBJ1-4; D is unclear. V was trimmed by 3 bases and J by 3 bases, leaving 11 bases between them. Germline-derived CDR1 and CDR2 are SNHLY and FYNNEI. The CDR3 length is 15 residues. In nucleotides, the CDR3 is TGTGCCAGCAGTGATAGGCGGCCTCCTAATGAAAAACTGTTTTTT. It codes for CASSDRRPPNEKLFF.

This clone has a single count. The rearrangement links TRBV9 to TRBJ2-3; D remains unclear. The CDR3 totals 13 residues. Germline V CDR1 and CDR2: SGDLS, YYNGEE. Trimming took 7 bases from V and 0 from J, leaving 9 bases between them. The DNA of the CDR3 is TGTGCCAGCGCGACGGCCAGCACAGATACGCAGTATTTT. Translation gives CASATASTDTQYF.

V is TRBV27 and J is TRBJ2-5; D is ambiguous. CDR3 size: 12 residues. V gave up 8 bases and J gave up 4 bases, with 11 bases separating them. Looked up from germline, CDR1 is MNHEY and CDR2 is SMNVEV (reference sequence). CDR3 protein: CASGKVRETQYF. In DNA, the CDR3 is TGTGCCAGCGGAAAGGTAAGAGAGACCCAGTACTTC.

This sequence joins TRBV21-1 and TRBJ1-6. TRBV21-1 is recorded as a pseudogene. CDR3 length: 15 amino acids. CDR3 DNA sequence: TGTGCCAGCAGCAAAGGGGAGCCTTACTACCCACCCCTCCACTTT. It is translated as CASSKGEPYYPPLHF.

The chain links TRBV28 to TRBJ2-2; TRBD2 matches 15 bases. The CDR3 contains 17 residues. Per germline, CDR1 MDHEN and CDR2 SYDVKM. V trimming: 4 bases; J trimming: 2 bases; junction bases outside the gene matches: 2. CDR3 in amino acids: CASSSGLAGGNTGELFF. CDR3 DNA: TGTGCCAGCAGTTCGGGACTAGCGGGGGGAAACACCGGGGAGCTGTTTTTT. Full variable domain (outside the CDR3, taken from reference TRBV28 and TRBJ2-2): DVKVTQSSRYLVKRTGEKVFLECVQDMDHENMFWYRQDPGLGLRLIYFSYDVKMKEKGDIPEGYSVSREKKERFSLILESASTNQTSMYLCASSSGLAGGNTGELFFGEGSRLTVL.

The chain combines TRBV9 with TRBJ1-6; D gene ambiguous. V was shortened by 0 bases and J by 6 bases, with 10 bases between the two germline ends. This CDR3 contains 15 residues. CDR1 and CDR2 (germline): SGDLS, YYNGEE. CDR3 amino acids: CASSVGLDPNSPLHF. The CDR3 nucleotides are TGTGCCAGCAGCGTAGGGCTGGATCCTAATTCACCCCTCCACTTT.

This chain links TRBV11-2 with TRBJ2-7; tentative D call: TRBD2 (6 bases). Germline assignment: CDR1 SGHAT and CDR2 FQNNGV. Trimming removed 4 bases from V and 5 bases from J, with 18 bases in between. CDR3 length equals 15 residues. For the CDR3, the DNA is TGTGCCAGCAGCTCCAAGGGACGGGGGTCACACGAGCAGTACTTC. This codes for CASSSKGRGSHEQYF.